This passage covers 3 T cell receptor beta chains from one sample sequenced in a study of shared clonotypes between healthy human individuals. TCRdb's table, derived via immunoSEQ multiplex PCR, lists solely in-frame clones and lacks some. The profile shows 2.3 million or so clones, 85% to 95% of them singletons. Sequencing was carried out using naive CD4+ T cells from PBMCs. Stated subset: CD45RA+ positively selected. These receptor sequences come from a man aged 18 to 30 in good health. Some clones in this sample may be carry-over from other donors' samples.

Notes on this clone: In the same sample, other DNA sequences code for this CDR3. The chain employs TRBV5-6 and TRBJ1-5, with unresolved D. The CDR3 covers 13 residues. The ends were cut back, 1 base at V and 4 bases at J, with 6 bases in the middle. The germline V gene has CDR1 SGHDT and CDR2 YYEEEE. The CDR3 DNA sequence: TGTGCCAGCAGCTTGTCGGGGAATCAGCCCCAGCATTTT. Translated, it gives CASSLSGNQPQHF.

The chain employs TRBV27 and TRBJ1-5; 9 bases fit TRBD1. Germline V gene data show CDR1 as MNHEY and CDR2 as SMNVEV (reference sequence). The CDR3 loop spans 18 amino acids. The ends lost 5 bases at V and 1 base at J; junction bases unmatched: 12. The CDR3 loop reads CASSRYSDRGTSNQPQHF. The DNA for the CDR3 is TGTGCCAGCAGTCGATATTCGGACAGGGGAACGAGCAATCAGCCCCAGCATTTT.

This chain joins TRBV27 and TRBJ2-1, with 10 positions matching TRBD1. The germline CDR1 and CDR2 sequences are MNHEY and SMNVEV (reference sequence). The CDR3 is made up of 15 amino acids. With 4 bases clipped from V and 5 bases from J, the junction kept 5 bases outside the gene matches. CDR3 DNA: TGTGCCAGCAGTTCCGCCGGGACAGGGGACAATGAGCAGTTCTTC. Its translation: CASSSAGTGDNEQFF.